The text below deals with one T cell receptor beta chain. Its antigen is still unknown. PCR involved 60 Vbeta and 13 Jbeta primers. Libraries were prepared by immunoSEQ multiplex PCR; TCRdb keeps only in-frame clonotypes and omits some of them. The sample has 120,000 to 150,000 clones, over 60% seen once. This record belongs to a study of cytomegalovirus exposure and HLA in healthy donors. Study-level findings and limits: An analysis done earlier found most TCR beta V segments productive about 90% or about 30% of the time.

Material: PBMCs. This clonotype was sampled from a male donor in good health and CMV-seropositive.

The CDR3 loop reads CASSGTGYEQYF. The DNA of the CDR3 is TGTGCCAGCAGTGGGACAGGGTACGAGCAGTACTTC. This chain links TRBV25-1 with TRBJ2-7, with TRBD1 matching 8 bases. Germline CDR1 reads MGHDK; CDR2 reads SYGVNS. The length of the CDR3 is 12 residues. The ends lost 4 bases at V and 4 bases at J; junction bases unmatched: 0.